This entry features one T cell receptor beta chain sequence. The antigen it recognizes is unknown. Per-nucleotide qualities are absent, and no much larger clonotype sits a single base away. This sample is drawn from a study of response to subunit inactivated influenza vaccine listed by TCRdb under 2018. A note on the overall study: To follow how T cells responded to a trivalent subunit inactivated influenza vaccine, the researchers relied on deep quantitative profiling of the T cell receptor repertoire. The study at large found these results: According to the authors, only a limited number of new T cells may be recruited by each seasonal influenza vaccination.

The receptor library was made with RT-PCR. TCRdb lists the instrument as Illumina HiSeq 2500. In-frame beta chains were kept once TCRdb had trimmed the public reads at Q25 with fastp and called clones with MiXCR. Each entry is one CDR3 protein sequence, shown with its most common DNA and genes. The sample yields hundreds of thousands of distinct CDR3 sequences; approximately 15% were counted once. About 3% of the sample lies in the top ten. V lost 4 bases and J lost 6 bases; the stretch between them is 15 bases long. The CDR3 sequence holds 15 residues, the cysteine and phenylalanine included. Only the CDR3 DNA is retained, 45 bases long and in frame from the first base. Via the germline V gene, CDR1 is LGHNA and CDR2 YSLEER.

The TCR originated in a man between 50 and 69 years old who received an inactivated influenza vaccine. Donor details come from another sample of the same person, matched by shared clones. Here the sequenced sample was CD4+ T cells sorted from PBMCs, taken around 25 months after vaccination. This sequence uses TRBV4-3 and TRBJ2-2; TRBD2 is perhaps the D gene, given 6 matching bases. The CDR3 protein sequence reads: CASSRGGALPGELFF. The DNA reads TGCGCCAGCAGCCGCGGCGGGGCGCTCCCCGGGGAGCTGTTTTTT.